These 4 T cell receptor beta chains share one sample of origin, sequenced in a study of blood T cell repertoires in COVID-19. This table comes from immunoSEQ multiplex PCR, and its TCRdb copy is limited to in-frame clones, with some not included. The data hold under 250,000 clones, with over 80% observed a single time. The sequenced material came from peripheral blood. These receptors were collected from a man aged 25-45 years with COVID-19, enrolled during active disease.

The CDR3 DNA reads TGTGCCAGCAGTTACCCCGAAAGGGGGCTATCCCAGCCCCAGCATTTT. It yields the protein CASSYPERGLSQPQHF. The V and J genes are TRBV6-2 or TRBV6-3 and TRBJ1-5; 7 bases are a match to TRBD1. This CDR3 spans 16 amino acids. Germline CDR1 and CDR2: MNHEY and SVGEGT. J was trimmed by 7 bases and V by 2 bases; bases with no gene match: 11.

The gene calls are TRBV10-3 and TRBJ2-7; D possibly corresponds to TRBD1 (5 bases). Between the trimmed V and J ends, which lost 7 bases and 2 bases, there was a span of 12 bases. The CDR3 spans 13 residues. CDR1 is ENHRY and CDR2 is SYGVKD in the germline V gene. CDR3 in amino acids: CAIKGQDPYEQYF. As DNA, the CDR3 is TGTGCCATCAAGGGGCAGGACCCCTACGAGCAGTACTTC.

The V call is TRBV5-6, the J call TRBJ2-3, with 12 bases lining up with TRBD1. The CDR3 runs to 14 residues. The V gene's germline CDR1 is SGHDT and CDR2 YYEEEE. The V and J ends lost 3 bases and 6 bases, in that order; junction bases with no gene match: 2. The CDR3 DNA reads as TGTGCCAGCAGCTCGGGACAGGGGGCGGATACGCAGTATTTT. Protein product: CASSSGQGADTQYF.

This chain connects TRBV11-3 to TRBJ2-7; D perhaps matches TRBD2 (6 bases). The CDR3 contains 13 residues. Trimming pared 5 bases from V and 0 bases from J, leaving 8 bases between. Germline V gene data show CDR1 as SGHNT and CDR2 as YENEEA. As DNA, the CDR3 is TGTGCCAGCAGCGCGGGAACCTCCTACGAGCAGTACTTC. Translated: CASSAGTSYEQYF.